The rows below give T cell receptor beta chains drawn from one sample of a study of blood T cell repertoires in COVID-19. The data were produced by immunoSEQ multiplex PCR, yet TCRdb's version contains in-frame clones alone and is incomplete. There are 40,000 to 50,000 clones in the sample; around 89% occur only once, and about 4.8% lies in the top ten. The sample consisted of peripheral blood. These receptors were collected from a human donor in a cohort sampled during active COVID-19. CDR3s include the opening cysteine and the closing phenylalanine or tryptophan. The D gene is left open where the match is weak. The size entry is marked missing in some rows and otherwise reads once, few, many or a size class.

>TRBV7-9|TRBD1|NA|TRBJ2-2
TGTGCCAGCAGCCTCCGGCTACAGGGGGCTAACACCGGGGAGCTGTTTTTT
CASSLRLQGANTGELFF
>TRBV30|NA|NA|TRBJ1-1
TGTGCCTGGAGTGTTACAGGTTTGAACACTGAAGCTTTCTTT
CAWSVTGLNTEAFF
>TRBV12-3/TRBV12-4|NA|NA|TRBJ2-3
TGTGCCAGCAGTCTACGGGGTACGCAGTATTTT
CASSLRGTQYF
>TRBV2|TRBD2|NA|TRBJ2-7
TGTGCCAGTAGGACTAGCGGCGTCTTCGGTGAGGAGCAGTACTTC
CASRTSGVFGEEQYF
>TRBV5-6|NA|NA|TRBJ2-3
TGTGCCAGCAGCGCCGACTCCTCAGATACGCAGTATTTT
CASSADSSDTQYF
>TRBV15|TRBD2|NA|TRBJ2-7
TGTGCCACCAGCAGTTCGGGGGGTAGAACCTACGAGCAGTACTTC
CATSSSGGRTYEQYF
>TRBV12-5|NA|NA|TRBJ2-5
TGTGCTAGTGGTCCGAGGGATTCTAGAGGGCAAGAGACCCAGTACTTC
CASGPRDSRGQETQYF
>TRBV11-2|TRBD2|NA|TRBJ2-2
TGTGCCAGCAGCTACCCGGGACTAGCGGGAGTGAACGGGGAGCTGTTTTTT
CASSYPGLAGVNGELFF
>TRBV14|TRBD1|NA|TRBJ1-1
TGTGCCAGCAGCCAAGAAAAGTGGACAGGGGATGGGTACACTGAAGCTTTCTTT
CASSQEKWTGDGYTEAFF
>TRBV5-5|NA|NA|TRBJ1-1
TGTGCCAGCAGAATGACACTGAACACTGAAGCTTTCTTT
CASRMTLNTEAFF
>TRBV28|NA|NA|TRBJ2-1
TGTGCCAGCAGTTTTCGCCTAGCTGTATCCTACAATGAGCAGTTCTTC
CASSFRLAVSYNEQFF
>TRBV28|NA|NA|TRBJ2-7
TGTGCCAGCAGCCACCGGAGCGCATCCTACGAGCAGTACTTC
CASSHRSASYEQYF
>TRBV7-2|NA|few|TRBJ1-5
TGTGCCAGCAGCTATTTTGGGGGGAGCAATCAGCCCCAGCATTTT
CASSYFGGSNQPQHF
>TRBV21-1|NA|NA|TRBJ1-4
TGTGCCAGCAGCAGATCAGGGAAGGGGTGCGAAAAACTGTTTTTT
CASSRSGKGCEKLFF
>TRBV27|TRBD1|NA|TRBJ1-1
TGTGCCAGCAGGTTGGGACAGGGGGCCTTTGAAGCTTTCTTT
CASRLGQGAFEAFF
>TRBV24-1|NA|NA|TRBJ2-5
TGTGCCACCAGTGAGACCGGGACTGAAGAGACCCAGTACTTC
CATSETGTEETQYF
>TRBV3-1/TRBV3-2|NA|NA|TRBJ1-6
TGTGCCAGCAGCCAAGATAGCTTCGGGAGGGATAATTCACCCCTCCACTTT
CASSQDSFGRDNSPLHF
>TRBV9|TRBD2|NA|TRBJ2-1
TGTGCCAGCAGCCCGTCTAGCGGGCGGAATGAGCAGTTCTTC
CASSPSSGRNEQFF
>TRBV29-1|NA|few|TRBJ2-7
TGCAGCGTTTGGGTTGACAAATCACCCTACGAGCAGTACTTC
CSVWVDKSPYEQYF
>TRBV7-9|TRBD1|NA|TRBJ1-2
TGTGCCAGCAGCTTAGCATCACAGGGGCGGGGACTAGATTATGGCTACACCTTC
CASSLASQGRGLDYGYTF
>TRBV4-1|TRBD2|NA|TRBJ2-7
TGCGCCAGCAGCCCCCGCCTTCGGCGGGAGGGGGTGTACGAGCAGTACTTC
CASSPRLRREGVYEQYF
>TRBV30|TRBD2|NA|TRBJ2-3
TGTGCCTGGACTGACGGACTAGCGTCTAGCACAGATACGCAGTATTTT
CAWTDGLASSTDTQYF
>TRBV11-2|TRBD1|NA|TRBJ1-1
TGTGCCAGCAGCCAGAGGCAGGGGGCAGGCACTGAAGCTTTCTTT
CASSQRQGAGTEAFF
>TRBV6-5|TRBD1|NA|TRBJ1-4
TGTGCCAGCAGTTCCCGGGACAGGGTTGAAAAACTGTTTTTT
CASSSRDRVEKLFF